This TCR beta chain was captured by sequencing in a study of Graves' ophthalmopathy and Graves' hyperthyroidism. General study points: Blood also contained most of the expanded thyroid clonotypes above 0.001 frequency. With roughly 65% sensitivity and approximately 73% specificity, the model predicted ophthalmopathy progression.

Pregnancy or lactation, uncontrolled infections and other autoimmune diseases were grounds for excluding patients. Fresh peripheral blood, about 10 ml, was the PBMC source. V shed 6 bases, J shed 3 bases, and the junction held 10 bases outside the gene matches. The germline V gene has CDR1 SNHLY and CDR2 FYNNEI. The length of the CDR3 is 15 residues. TCR beta CDR3 amplification used RNA transcripts. Investigators did first-round RT-PCR with HTBI primers, then second-round multiplex PCR. TCRdb called the multiplex PCR reads again in MiXCR, with one record for every CDR3 protein. The sample records tens of thousands of distinct CDR3 sequences, around 50% being singletons. This clonotype is medium-sized within its sample. Its specificity is not known.

The genes are TRBV2 and TRBJ2-7; 8 bases line up with TRBD1. The sequencing sample was made of peripheral blood. The clonotype comes from an adult woman with stable Graves' hyperthyroidism. The CDR3 here is CASRLGQAALYEQYF. CDR3 in DNA: TGTGCCAGCAGACTGGGACAGGCTGCGCTCTACGAGCAGTACTTC.